The clone carrying this TCR beta chain was counted between two and nine times. Its specificity is not known. CDR3-region Arm-PCR and iRepertoire HTBI primers produced the TCR beta libraries. TCRdb used MiXCR to reprocess the multiplex PCR reads, holding one entry per CDR3 protein. Of 600,000 to 800,000 distinct CDR3 sequences listed, 30% were seen once; the top ten hold 40% to 55%. Time point denoted: persistent/refractory GD, antithyroid drugs over 5 years with positive TRAb. The authors made the TCR library using RNA they extracted from PBMCs. In Xi'an, China, an endocrinology department was the source of patients. The sample is drawn from a study of regulatory T cells in long-lasting Graves disease. Overall study findings and caveats: Accuracy was possibly reduced by small sample size.

The TCR originated in a female donor with Graves disease. The specimen comprised peripheral blood mononuclear cells (PBMCs), sampled when the disease was refractory, from a patient treated with antithyroid drugs.

The CDR3 DNA reads as TGCAGCGTTATGGTGCCGGGGGAGCTGTTTTTT. Its protein is CSVMVPGELFF. The chain has TRBV29-1 and TRBJ2-2, with unresolved D. Germline V gives CDR1 SQVTM, CDR2 ANQGSEA. The CDR3 covers 11 residues. Deletions cut 5 bases from V and 8 bases from J, with 9 bases between.